This T cell receptor (beta chain) was captured in a study of CD8 T cells in ankylosing spondylitis. V was shortened by 6 bases and J by 2 bases, with 17 bases between the two germline ends. Germline-derived CDR1 and CDR2 are MNHNS and SASEGT. The CDR3 spans 15 residues. Worth noting for this clonotype: Its antigen is unknown.

Preparation of TCR beta libraries was done by quantitative 5'-RACE with molecular barcodes. TCRdb independently ran MiXCR on the 5' RACE reads; one entry per CDR3 protein. The profile shows around 250,000 distinct CDR3 sequences, 18% of them singletons. Study results and limitations: Blood of patients with ankylosing spondylitis appeared to be characterized by a TCR beta motif of fewer than 10 highly homologous variants.

The chain has TRBV6-1 and TRBJ2-7, with D possibly TRBD2 on 6 matching bases. The receptor comes from a male donor with ankylosing spondylitis or in good health (not recorded which). Sample: blood, either unsorted or a sorted T cell fraction (not recorded which). The CDR3 coding sequence is TGTGCCAGCAGCGTCATAGCGGAACCCACCTACGAGCAGTACTTC. Encoded protein: CASSVIAEPTYEQYF.